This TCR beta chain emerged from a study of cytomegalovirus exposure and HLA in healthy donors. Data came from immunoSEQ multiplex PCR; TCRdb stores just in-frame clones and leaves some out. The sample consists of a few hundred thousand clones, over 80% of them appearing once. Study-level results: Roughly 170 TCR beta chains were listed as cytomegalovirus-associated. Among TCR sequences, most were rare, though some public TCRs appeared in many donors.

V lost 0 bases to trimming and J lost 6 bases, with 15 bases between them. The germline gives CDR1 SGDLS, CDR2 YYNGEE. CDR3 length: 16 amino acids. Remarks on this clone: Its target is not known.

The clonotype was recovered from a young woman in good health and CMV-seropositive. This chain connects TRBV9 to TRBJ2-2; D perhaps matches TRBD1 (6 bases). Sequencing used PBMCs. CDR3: CASSVAVDSLPGELFF. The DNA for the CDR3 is TGTGCCAGCAGCGTAGCTGTGGACAGTCTACCCGGGGAGCTGTTTTTT.